These T cell receptor beta chains were read from a single sample in a study of beta chain features in type 1 diabetes. TCRdb keeps only in-frame clones here, not all; method: immunoSEQ multiplex PCR. The table includes roughly 150,000 clones, around 10% detected once. Sample: central memory CD4+ T cells from blood. The receptors come from a man between 18 and 29 years old in good health. Each CDR3 is given without its conserved first and last residue. Fields, in order: D gene, V gene, J gene, CDR3 protein. The D gene is left open where the match is weak.

>.|TRBV4-3|TRBJ2-7
ASSLQQGVGEQY
>.|TRBV7-9|TRBJ2-5
ASSLGTAKETQY
>TRBD1|TRBV7-2|TRBJ1-3
ASSYPPPGQASSGNTIY
>TRBD1|TRBV4-2|TRBJ2-7
ASSQAGTEVYEQY
>TRBD1|TRBV7-6|TRBJ2-5
ASSLDPPRGRETQY
>TRBD2|TRBV19|TRBJ2-1
ASSGWDRRSGRSAEQF
>.|TRBV29-1|TRBJ2-7
SVLAVGYEQY
>TRBD2|TRBV7-2|TRBJ2-1
ASSPPGLAGNNEQF
>.|TRBV14|TRBJ2-1
ASSPIRPPPLDEQF
>.|TRBV19|TRBJ2-2
ASRRSLKAGELF
>.|TRBV28|TRBJ2-1
ASSGRLSRGGGNEQF
>.|TRBV7-2|TRBJ2-5
ASSPGGAYGGTQY
>TRBD2|TRBV4-3|TRBJ2-5
ASSQSASGSVSRAETQY
>TRBD1|TRBV7-3|TRBJ2-5
ASSPRTGYGETQY
>TRBD1|TRBV13|TRBJ2-3
ASSLLRDRVTDTQY
>.|TRBV4-3|TRBJ2-7
ASSQVGGYEQY
>.|TRBV4-2|TRBJ1-1
ASSQYQGGGTEAF
>.|TRBV2|TRBJ2-5
ASLLSETQY
>.|TRBV18|TRBJ2-5
ASSAETQY